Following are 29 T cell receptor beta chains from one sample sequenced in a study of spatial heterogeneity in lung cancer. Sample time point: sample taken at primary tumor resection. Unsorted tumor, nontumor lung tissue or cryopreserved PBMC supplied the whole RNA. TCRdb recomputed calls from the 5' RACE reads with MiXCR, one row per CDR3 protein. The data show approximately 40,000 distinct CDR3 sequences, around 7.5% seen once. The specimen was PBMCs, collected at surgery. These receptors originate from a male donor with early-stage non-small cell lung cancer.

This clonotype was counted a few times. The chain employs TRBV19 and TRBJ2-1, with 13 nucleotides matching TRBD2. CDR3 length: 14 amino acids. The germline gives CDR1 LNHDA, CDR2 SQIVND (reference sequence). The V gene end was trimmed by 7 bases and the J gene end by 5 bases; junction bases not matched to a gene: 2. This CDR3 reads CASKGTSGNNEQFF. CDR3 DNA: TGTGCCAGTAAGGGGACTAGCGGGAACAATGAGCAGTTCTTC.

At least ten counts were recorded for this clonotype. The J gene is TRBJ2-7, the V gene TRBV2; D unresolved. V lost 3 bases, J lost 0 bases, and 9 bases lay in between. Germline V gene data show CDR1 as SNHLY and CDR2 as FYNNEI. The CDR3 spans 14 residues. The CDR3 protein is CASSEGRSSYEQYF. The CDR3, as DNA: TGTGCCAGCAGTGAGGGTAGGAGCTCCTACGAGCAGTACTTC.

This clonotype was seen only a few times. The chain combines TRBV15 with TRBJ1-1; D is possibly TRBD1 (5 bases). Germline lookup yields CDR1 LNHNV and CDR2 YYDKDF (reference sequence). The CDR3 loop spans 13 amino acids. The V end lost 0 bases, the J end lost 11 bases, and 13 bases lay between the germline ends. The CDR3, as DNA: TGTGCCACCAGCAGAGATGACAGTGGGAAGGCTTTCTTT. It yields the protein CATSRDDSGKAFF.

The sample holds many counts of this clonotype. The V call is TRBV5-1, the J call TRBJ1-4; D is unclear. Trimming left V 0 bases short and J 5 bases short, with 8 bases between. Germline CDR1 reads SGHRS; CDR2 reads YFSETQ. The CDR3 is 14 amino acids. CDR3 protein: CASSLGGRNEKLFF. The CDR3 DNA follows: TGCGCCAGCAGCTTGGGCGGTCGGAATGAAAAACTGTTTTTT.

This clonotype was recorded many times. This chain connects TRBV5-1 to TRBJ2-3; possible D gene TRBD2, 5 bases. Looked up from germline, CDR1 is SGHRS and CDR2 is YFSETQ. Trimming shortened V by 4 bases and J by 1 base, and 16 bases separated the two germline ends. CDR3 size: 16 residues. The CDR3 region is CASSPTTGFGTDTQYF. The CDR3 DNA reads TGCGCCAGCAGCCCTACTACGGGGTTCGGCACAGATACGCAGTATTTT. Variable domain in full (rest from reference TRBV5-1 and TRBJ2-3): KAGVTQTPRYLIKTRGQQVTLSCSPISGHRSVSWYQQTPGQGLQFLFEYFSETQRNKGNFPGRFSGRQFSNSRSEMNVSTLELGDSALYLCASSPTTGFGTDTQYFGPGTRLTVL.

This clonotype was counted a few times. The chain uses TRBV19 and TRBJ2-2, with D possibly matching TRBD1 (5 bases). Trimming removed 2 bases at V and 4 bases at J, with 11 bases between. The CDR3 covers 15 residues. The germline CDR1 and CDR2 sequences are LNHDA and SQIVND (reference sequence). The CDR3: CASSITGAFTGELFF. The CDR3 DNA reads TGTGCCAGTAGTATAACAGGCGCCTTCACCGGGGAGCTGTTTTTT.

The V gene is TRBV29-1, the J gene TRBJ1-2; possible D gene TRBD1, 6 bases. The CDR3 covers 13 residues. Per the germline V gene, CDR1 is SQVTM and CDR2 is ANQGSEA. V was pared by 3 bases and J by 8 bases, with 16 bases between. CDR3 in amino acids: CSVEGGPPGGYTF. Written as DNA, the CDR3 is TGCAGCGTTGAGGGGGGCCCCCCGGGAGGCTACACCTTC. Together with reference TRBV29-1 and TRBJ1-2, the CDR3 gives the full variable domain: SAVISQKPSRDICQRGTSLTIQCQVDSQVTMMFWYRQQPGQSLTLIATANQGSEATYESGFVIDKFPISRPNLTFSTLTVSNMSPEDSSIYLCSVEGGPPGGYTFGSGTRLTVV.

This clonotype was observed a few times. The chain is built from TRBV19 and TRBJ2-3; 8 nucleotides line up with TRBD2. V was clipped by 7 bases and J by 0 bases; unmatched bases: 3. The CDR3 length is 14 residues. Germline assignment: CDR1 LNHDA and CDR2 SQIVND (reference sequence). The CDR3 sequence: CASKASGSTDTQYF. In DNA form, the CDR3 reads TGTGCCAGTAAGGCTAGCGGGAGCACAGATACGCAGTATTTT.

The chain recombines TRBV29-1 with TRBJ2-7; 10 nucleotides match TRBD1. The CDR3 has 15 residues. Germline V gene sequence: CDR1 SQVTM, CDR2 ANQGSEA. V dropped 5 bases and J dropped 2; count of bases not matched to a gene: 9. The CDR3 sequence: CSVLSGTGAPYEQYF. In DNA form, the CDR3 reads TGCAGCGTTCTGAGCGGGACAGGGGCGCCCTACGAGCAGTACTTC.

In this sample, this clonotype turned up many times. The CDR3 bases are TGTGCCAGCAGTTTATTGTCCGGGAGCTCAGATACGCAGTATTTT. It translates to CASSLLSGSSDTQYF. The genes are TRBV27 and TRBJ2-3; perhaps TRBD2 as D (6 bases). CDR3 length: 15 residues. Germline V gives CDR1 MNHEY, CDR2 SMNVEV (reference sequence). V was clipped by 1 base and J by 4 bases, with 12 bases between them.

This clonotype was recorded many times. The CDR3 coding sequence is TGTGCCAGCAGCCTCACAGGGTCCAGCACAGATACGCAGTATTTT. It translates to CASSLTGSSTDTQYF. V usage is TRBV9 and J usage is TRBJ2-3; possible D gene TRBD1, 6 bases. This CDR3 spans 15 amino acids. CDR1 and CDR2 (germline): SGDLS, YYNGEE. Trimming shortened V by 4 bases and J by 0 bases, and 12 bases separated the two germline ends.

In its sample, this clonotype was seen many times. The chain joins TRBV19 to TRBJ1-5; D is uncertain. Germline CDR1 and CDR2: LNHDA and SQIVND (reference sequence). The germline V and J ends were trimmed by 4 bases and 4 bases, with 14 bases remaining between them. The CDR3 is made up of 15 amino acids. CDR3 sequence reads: CASSRSGQHNQPQHF. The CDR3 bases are TGTGCCAGTAGTAGATCCGGCCAACATAATCAGCCCCAGCATTTT. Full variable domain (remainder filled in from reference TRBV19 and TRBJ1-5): DGGITQSPKYLFRKEGQNVTLSCEQNLNHDAMYWYRQDPGQGLRLIYYSQIVNDFQKGDIAEGYSVSREKKESFPLTVTSAQKNPTAFYLCASSRSGQHNQPQHFGDGTRLSIL.

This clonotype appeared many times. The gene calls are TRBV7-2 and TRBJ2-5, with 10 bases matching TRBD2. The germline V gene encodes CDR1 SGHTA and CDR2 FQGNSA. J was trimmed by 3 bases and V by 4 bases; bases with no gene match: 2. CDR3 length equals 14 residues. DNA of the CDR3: TGTGCCAGCAGCTCCGGACTAGCGGAAGAGACCCAGTACTTC. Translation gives CASSSGLAEETQYF.

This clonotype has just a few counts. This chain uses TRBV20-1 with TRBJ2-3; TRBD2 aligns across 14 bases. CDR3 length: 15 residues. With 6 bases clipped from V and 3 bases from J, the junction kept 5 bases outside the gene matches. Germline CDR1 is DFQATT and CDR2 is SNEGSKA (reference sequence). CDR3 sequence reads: CSAPGLAGDTDTQYF. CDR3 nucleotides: TGCAGTGCCCCGGGACTAGCGGGAGATACAGATACGCAGTATTTT.

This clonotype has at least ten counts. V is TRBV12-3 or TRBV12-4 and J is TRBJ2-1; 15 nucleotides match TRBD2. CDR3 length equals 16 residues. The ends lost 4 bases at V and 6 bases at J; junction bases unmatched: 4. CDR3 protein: CASSSLGLAGGNEQFF. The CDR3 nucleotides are TGTGCCAGCAGTTCCTTGGGACTAGCGGGAGGCAATGAGCAGTTCTTC.

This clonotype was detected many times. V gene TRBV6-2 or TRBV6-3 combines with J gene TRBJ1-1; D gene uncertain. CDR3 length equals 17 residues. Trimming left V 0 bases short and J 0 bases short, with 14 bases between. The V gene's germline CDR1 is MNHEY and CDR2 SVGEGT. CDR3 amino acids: CASSYSRRLSMNTEAFF. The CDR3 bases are TGTGCCAGCAGTTACTCGAGGCGGCTTTCCATGAACACTGAAGCTTTCTTT.

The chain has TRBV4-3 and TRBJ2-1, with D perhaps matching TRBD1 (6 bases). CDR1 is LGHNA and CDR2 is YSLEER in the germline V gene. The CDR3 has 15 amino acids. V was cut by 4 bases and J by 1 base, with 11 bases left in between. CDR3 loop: CASSRSQGSYNEQFF. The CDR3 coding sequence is TGCGCCAGCAGCCGCAGTCAGGGGTCCTACAATGAGCAGTTCTTC.

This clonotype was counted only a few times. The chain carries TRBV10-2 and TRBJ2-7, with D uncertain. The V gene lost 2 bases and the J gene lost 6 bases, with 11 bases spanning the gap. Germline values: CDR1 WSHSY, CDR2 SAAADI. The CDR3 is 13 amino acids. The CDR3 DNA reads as TGCGCCAGCAGTGAGGATTATCCAAGCGAGCAGTACTTC. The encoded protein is CASSEDYPSEQYF.

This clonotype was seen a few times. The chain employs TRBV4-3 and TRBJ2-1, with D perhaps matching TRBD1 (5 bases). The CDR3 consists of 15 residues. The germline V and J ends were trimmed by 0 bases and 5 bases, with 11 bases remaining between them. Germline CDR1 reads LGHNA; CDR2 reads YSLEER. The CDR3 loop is CASSQDRVSDNEQFF. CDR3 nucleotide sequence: TGCGCCAGCAGCCAAGACAGGGTTAGTGACAATGAGCAGTTCTTC.

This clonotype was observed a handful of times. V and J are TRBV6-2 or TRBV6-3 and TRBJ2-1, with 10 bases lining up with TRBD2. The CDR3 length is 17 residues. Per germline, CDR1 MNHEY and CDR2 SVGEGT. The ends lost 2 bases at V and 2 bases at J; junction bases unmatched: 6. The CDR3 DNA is TGTGCCAGCAGTTACGGACTAGCGGATATAACCTACAATGAGCAGTTCTTC. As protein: CASSYGLADITYNEQFF.

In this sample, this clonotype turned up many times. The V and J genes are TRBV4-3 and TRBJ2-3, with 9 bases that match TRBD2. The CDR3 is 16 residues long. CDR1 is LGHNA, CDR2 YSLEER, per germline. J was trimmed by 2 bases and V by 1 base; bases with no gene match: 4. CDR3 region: CASSQVSGGYTDTQYF. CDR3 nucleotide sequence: TGCGCCAGCAGCCAAGTCAGCGGGGGGTACACAGATACGCAGTATTTT.

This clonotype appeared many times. CDR3 protein: CASSPTSGNYEQYV. CDR3 DNA sequence: TGTGCCAGCAGCCCCACTAGCGGGAACTACGAGCAGTACGTC. J is TRBJ2-7 and V is TRBV6-6; 10 bases align to TRBD2. The ends lost 6 bases at V and 3 bases at J; junction bases unmatched: 5. The germline gives CDR1 MNHNY, CDR2 SVGAGI (reference sequence). CDR3 length: 14 residues.

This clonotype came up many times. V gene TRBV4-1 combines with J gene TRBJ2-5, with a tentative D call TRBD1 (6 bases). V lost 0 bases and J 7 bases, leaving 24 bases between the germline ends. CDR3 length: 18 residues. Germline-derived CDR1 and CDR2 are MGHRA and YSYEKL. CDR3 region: CASSQDFLGPGEDGTQYF. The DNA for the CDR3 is TGCGCCAGCAGCCAAGATTTTCTGGGCCCAGGGGAAGATGGGACCCAGTACTTC.

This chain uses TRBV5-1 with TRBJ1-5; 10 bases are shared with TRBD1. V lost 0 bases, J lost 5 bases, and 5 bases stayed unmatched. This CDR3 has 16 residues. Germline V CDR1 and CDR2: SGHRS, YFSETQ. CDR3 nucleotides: TGCGCCAGCAGCTTGGGGGACAGGGGAGTGGATCAGCCCCAGCATTTT. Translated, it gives CASSLGDRGVDQPQHF.

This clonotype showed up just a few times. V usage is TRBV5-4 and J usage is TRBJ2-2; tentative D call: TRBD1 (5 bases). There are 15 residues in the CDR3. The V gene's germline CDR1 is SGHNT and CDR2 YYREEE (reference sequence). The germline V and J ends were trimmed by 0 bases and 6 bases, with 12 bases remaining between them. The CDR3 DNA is TGTGCCAGCAGCTTGGCCGGCAGGGTCGCCGGGGAGCTGTTTTTT. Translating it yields CASSLAGRVAGELFF.

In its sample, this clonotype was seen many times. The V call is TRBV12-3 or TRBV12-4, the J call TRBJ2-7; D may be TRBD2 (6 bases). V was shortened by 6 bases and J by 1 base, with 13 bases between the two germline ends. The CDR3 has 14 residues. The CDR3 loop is CASRRWGESYEQYF. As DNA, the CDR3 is TGTGCCAGCAGACGATGGGGGGAGTCCTACGAGCAGTACTTC.

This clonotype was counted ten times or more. CDR3 sequence (DNA): TGTGCCAGCAGACAACCCCAGGGGTACGGAAACACCATATATTTT. It encodes CASRQPQGYGNTIYF. This chain uses TRBV12-3 or TRBV12-4 with TRBJ1-3; D is possibly TRBD1 (6 bases). The V end was cut by 6 bases, the J end by 4 bases, with 16 bases between. CDR3 length: 15 amino acids.

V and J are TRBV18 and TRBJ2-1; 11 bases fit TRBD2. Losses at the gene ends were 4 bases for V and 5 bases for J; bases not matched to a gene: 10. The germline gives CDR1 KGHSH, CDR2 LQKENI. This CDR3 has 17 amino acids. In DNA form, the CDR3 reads TGTGCCAGCTCACTGCAAACCTCGGGACTAGCGGACAATGAGCAGTTCTTC. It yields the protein CASSLQTSGLADNEQFF.

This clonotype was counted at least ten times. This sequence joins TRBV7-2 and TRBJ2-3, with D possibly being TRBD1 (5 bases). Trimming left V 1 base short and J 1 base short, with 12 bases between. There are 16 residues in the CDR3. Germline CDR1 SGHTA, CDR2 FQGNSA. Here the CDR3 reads CASSLGLDTGTDTQYF. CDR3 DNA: TGTGCCAGCAGCTTAGGTTTGGACACTGGCACAGATACGCAGTATTTT.